This is a list of T cell receptor beta chains from one sample in a study of cytomegalovirus exposure and HLA in healthy donors. Some clones are missing from TCRdb's copy, which holds only in-frame ones; the method was immunoSEQ multiplex PCR. The table records 220,000 or so clones, more than 60% of them present only once. The material sequenced was PBMCs. All receptors come from a woman aged 25 to 39 in good health and CMV-seronegative. Both conserved end residues are part of each CDR3. D genes are given only for firm matches. Expanded clones are given a class, and other clones once, few, many or no size at all.

size: -; V: TRBV5-4; D: -; length: 14; J: TRBJ2-7; CDR3: CASSLPGASAEQYF; DNA: TGTGCCAGCAGCCTCCCCGGGGCTAGCGCGGAGCAGTACTTC
size: once; V: TRBV7-3; D: -; length: 15; J: TRBJ2-1; CDR3: CASSFLGGVLSEQFF; DNA: TGTGCCAGCAGCTTCTTAGGCGGGGTTTTATCTGAGCAGTTCTTC
size: -; V: TRBV7-2; D: TRBD2; length: 15; J: TRBJ2-7; CDR3: CASSPTSGRVGEQYF; DNA: TGTGCCAGCAGCCCGACTAGCGGGAGGGTGGGCGAGCAGTACTTC
size: few; V: TRBV7-2; D: -; length: 13; J: TRBJ2-7; CDR3: CASSPSTFGEQYF; DNA: TGTGCCAGCAGCCCTAGCACCTTCGGCGAGCAGTACTTC
size: -; V: TRBV5-4; D: -; length: 12; J: TRBJ1-6; CDR3: CASSLEGLSLHF; DNA: TGTGCCAGCAGCTTGGAGGGACTTAGCCTCCACTTT
size: -; V: TRBV7-2; D: TRBD1; length: 12; J: TRBJ1-1; CDR3: CASSFGGQGAFF; DNA: TGTGCCAGCAGCTTTGGGGGACAGGGAGCTTTCTTT
size: -; V: TRBV5-4; D: -; length: 15; J: TRBJ2-5; CDR3: CASSLGSTGPQTQYF; DNA: TGTGCCAGCAGCTTGGGTTCTACAGGGCCGCAGACCCAGTACTTC
size: few; V: TRBV19; D: -; length: 13; J: TRBJ2-5; CDR3: CASDNRGMETQYF; DNA: TGTGCCAGTGATAACCGGGGAATGGAGACCCAGTACTTC
size: -; V: TRBV28; D: -; length: 14; J: TRBJ1-2; CDR3: CASSSLTPPYGYTF; DNA: TGTGCCAGCAGTTCGTTGACACCACCCTATGGCTACACCTTC
size: -; V: TRBV25-1; D: TRBD1; length: 13; J: TRBJ2-5; CDR3: CASNRQGQETQYF; DNA: TGTGCCAGTAACCGACAGGGCCAAGAGACCCAGTACTTC
size: -; V: TRBV29-1; D: TRBD1; length: 14; J: TRBJ1-3; CDR3: CSVAGQGMGNTIYF; DNA: TGCAGCGTTGCGGGACAGGGTATGGGAAACACCATATATTTT
size: -; V: TRBV5-6; D: TRBD2; length: 14; J: TRBJ2-2; CDR3: CASSFGTSPGELFF; DNA: TGTGCCAGCAGCTTCGGGACTAGCCCCGGGGAGCTGTTTTTT
size: -; V: TRBV29-1; D: -; length: 12; J: TRBJ2-5; CDR3: CSAGDRQETQYF; DNA: TGCAGCGCAGGGGACCGCCAAGAGACCCAGTACTTC
size: -; V: TRBV7-9; D: -; length: 15; J: TRBJ2-1; CDR3: CSSSLGTLSYNEQFF; DNA: TGTTCCAGCAGCTTAGGGACACTCTCCTACAATGAGCAGTTCTTC
size: -; V: TRBV29-1; D: TRBD2; length: 14; J: TRBJ2-3; CDR3: CSVVPRLATDTQYF; DNA: TGCAGCGTTGTCCCGAGACTAGCGACAGATACGCAGTATTTT
size: -; V: TRBV9; D: TRBD1; length: 17; J: TRBJ2-1; CDR3: CASSVRRDRVGNNEQFF; DNA: TGTGCCAGCAGCGTACGAAGGGACAGGGTGGGCAACAATGAGCAGTTCTTC
size: -; V: TRBV5-6; D: -; length: 13; J: TRBJ2-7; CDR3: CASSSTGPGEQYF; DNA: TGTGCCAGCAGCTCTACAGGGCCAGGCGAGCAGTACTTC
size: -; V: TRBV25-1; D: -; length: 13; J: TRBJ2-7; CDR3: CASSGQRVYEQYF; DNA: TGTGCCAGCAGTGGTCAGAGGGTTTACGAGCAGTACTTC
size: -; V: TRBV19; D: -; length: 14; J: TRBJ1-5; CDR3: CASSIAGINQPQHF; DNA: TGTGCCAGTAGTATAGCGGGGATCAATCAGCCCCAGCATTTT
size: -; V: TRBV18; D: -; length: 13; J: TRBJ2-1; CDR3: CASSPGRVNEQFF; DNA: TGTGCCAGCTCACCAGGCAGGGTAAATGAGCAGTTCTTC
size: -; V: TRBV30; D: -; length: 11; J: TRBJ2-7; CDR3: CAYQQSYEQYF; DNA: TGTGCCTATCAACAATCCTACGAGCAGTACTTC
size: -; V: TRBV29-1; D: -; length: 12; J: TRBJ1-1; CDR3: CSVDRVNTEAFF; DNA: TGCAGCGTTGACAGGGTAAATACTGAAGCTTTCTTT
size: -; V: TRBV2; D: TRBD1; length: 17; J: TRBJ2-7; CDR3: CATGNVEDRVFPYEQYF; DNA: TGTGCCACTGGCAATGTGGAGGACAGGGTCTTCCCCTACGAGCAGTACTTC
size: -; V: TRBV30; D: -; length: 11; J: TRBJ1-5; CDR3: CAWRETEIPHF; DNA: TGTGCCTGGAGAGAGACAGAGATTCCGCATTTT
size: -; V: TRBV30; D: -; length: 14; J: TRBJ1-2; CDR3: CAWSRVLEAYGYTF; DNA: TGTGCCTGGAGCCGGGTCCTGGAGGCCTATGGCTACACCTTC
size: -; V: TRBV9; D: TRBD1; length: 16; J: TRBJ1-2; CDR3: CASSARDRGPGYGYTF; DNA: TGTGCCAGCAGCGCCCGGGACAGGGGTCCCGGCTATGGCTACACCTTC
size: -; V: TRBV10-3; D: -; length: 14; J: TRBJ2-3; CDR3: CAGSRELSTDTQYF; DNA: TGTGCCGGGAGTCGGGAGTTGAGCACAGATACGCAGTATTTT
size: -; V: TRBV6-5; D: TRBD1; length: 14; J: TRBJ2-7; CDR3: CASSPDQGAREQYF; DNA: TGTGCCAGCAGCCCCGATCAGGGGGCAAGGGAGCAGTACTTC
size: -; V: TRBV30; D: -; length: 19; J: TRBJ2-2; CDR3: CAWSVLAELGQGGTGELFF; DNA: TGTGCCTGGAGTGTACTGGCCGAATTAGGGCAGGGGGGAACCGGGGAGCTGTTTTTT
size: -; V: TRBV7-9; D: TRBD1; length: 15; J: TRBJ1-1; CDR3: CASSSTGVWGTEAFF; DNA: TGTGCCAGCAGCTCGACAGGGGTATGGGGCACTGAAGCTTTCTTT
size: -; V: TRBV30; D: -; length: 14; J: TRBJ1-1; CDR3: CAWSVRGGGAEAFF; DNA: TGTGCCTGGAGTGTCCGAGGAGGCGGCGCTGAAGCTTTCTTT
size: -; V: TRBV5-4; D: -; length: 16; J: TRBJ2-7; CDR3: CASSLDGAGGGYEQYF; DNA: TGTGCCAGCAGCTTGGATGGGGCAGGGGGAGGCTACGAGCAGTACTTC
size: -; V: TRBV30; D: TRBD1; length: 13; J: TRBJ1-2; CDR3: CAWSVGGVNGYTF; DNA: TGTGCCTGGAGTGTAGGGGGCGTCAATGGCTACACCTTC
size: -; V: TRBV6-5; D: -; length: 16; J: TRBJ2-1; CDR3: CASSSRTFGGLDEQFF; DNA: TGTGCCAGCAGTTCCCGGACCTTTGGAGGGTTGGATGAGCAGTTCTTC
size: -; V: TRBV19; D: -; length: 13; J: TRBJ1-3; CDR3: CASDGDSGNTIYF; DNA: TGTGCCAGTGACGGGGACTCTGGAAACACCATATATTTT
size: -; V: TRBV7-6; D: -; length: 14; J: TRBJ2-1; CDR3: CASSSGQGGKEQFF; DNA: TGTGCCAGCAGCTCTGGACAGGGAGGGAAGGAGCAGTTCTTC
size: -; V: TRBV9; D: -; length: 12; J: TRBJ1-1; CDR3: CASTGPTGEAFF; DNA: TGTGCCAGCACCGGTCCGACAGGTGAAGCTTTCTTT
size: -; V: TRBV5-5; D: -; length: 14; J: TRBJ2-2; CDR3: CASSYRGLTGELFF; DNA: TGTGCCAGCAGCTATAGAGGACTCACCGGGGAGCTGTTTTTT
size: -; V: TRBV5-1; D: -; length: 14; J: TRBJ2-1; CDR3: CASSDWVSYNEQFF; DNA: TGCGCCAGCAGCGACTGGGTTTCCTACAATGAGCAGTTCTTC
size: few; V: TRBV7-9; D: -; length: 14; J: TRBJ2-3; CDR3: CASSLAGAGDTQYF; DNA: TGTGCCAGCAGCTTAGCGGGGGCGGGAGATACGCAGTATTTT
size: once; V: TRBV5-6; D: -; length: 12; J: TRBJ2-1; CDR3: CASSLGVGRQFF; DNA: TGTGCCAGCAGCTTGGGGGTTGGGAGACAGTTCTTC
size: -; V: TRBV5-4; D: -; length: 13; J: TRBJ2-5; CDR3: CASSLEVNPEQYF; DNA: TGTGCCAGCAGCTTGGAGGTCAACCCGGAGCAGTACTTC
size: -; V: TRBV27; D: -; length: 13; J: TRBJ2-7; CDR3: CASSLTGADEQYF; DNA: TGTGCCAGCAGTTTAACAGGCGCGGACGAGCAGTACTTC
size: once; V: TRBV6-1; D: TRBD1; length: 14; J: TRBJ1-1; CDR3: CATLKGQANTEAFF; DNA: TGTGCCACCCTCAAAGGACAGGCGAACACTGAAGCTTTCTTT
size: few; V: TRBV9; D: -; length: 14; J: TRBJ2-7; CDR3: CASSPRDTTYEQYF; DNA: TGTGCCAGCAGCCCACGGGACACGACCTACGAGCAGTACTTC
size: -; V: TRBV30; D: TRBD1; length: 15; J: TRBJ1-2; CDR3: CAWRDRDRGIYGYTF; DNA: TGTGCCTGGAGGGACCGGGACAGGGGAATCTATGGCTACACCTTC
size: -; V: TRBV4-1; D: -; length: 14; J: TRBJ2-1; CDR3: CASSRQPGLEEQFF; DNA: TGCGCCAGCAGCCGTCAACCCGGACTGGAAGAGCAGTTCTTC